This T cell receptor beta chain was captured in a study of blood T cell repertoires in COVID-19 (dated by TCRdb to 2018 to 2020). The study in broad terms: Samples from collaborators originated in the United States, Italy and Spain and spanned both the acute and convalescent phases of COVID-19. A freely available public database, intended as a resource for researchers studying the immune response to SARS-CoV-2, is where the repertoires were released. A de-identified subject ID, COVID-19 status, age in years and sex were almost always included in the sample metadata. Subjects who had been exposed to COVID-19, were actively infected with it, or had recovered from it provided the deeply sampled blood TCRbeta repertoires that made up the dataset. Samples were obtained from the ongoing ImmuneRACE study (first 160 participants) and from some 1,200 subjects provided by 6 global collaborators. The material from the prospective study consisted of cDNA or gDNA derived from T cells, B-cell-depleted T cells, or PBMCs. Where available, HLA class I and class II types were obtained from metadata supplied by the sample provider rather than from assay-based typing.

CDR1 and CDR2, per the germline V gene, are MNHEY and SVGAGI. The CDR3 runs 11 amino acids, cysteine and phenylalanine included. Of the read, only the CDR3 DNA is kept; its 33 bases are in frame from base 1. Trimmed from V: 10 bases; trimmed from J: 12 bases; junction bases lacking a gene match: 8. A note on this clone: Its antigen is not yet known. No base quality information exists; no much larger clone differs at one position.

Each collaborating institution followed its own protocols to collect whole blood in K2EDTA tubes. For TCRbeta analysis, collaborators shipped samples in one of three forms: frozen whole blood, isolated PBMCs, or DNA extracted from either of those sample types. General findings and caveats noted by the study authors: How much clinical and demographic metadata was included differed by source and by participant, and the metadata was provided uncurated.

TCRbeta CDR3 regions were amplified from genomic DNA using the immunoSEQ Assay, a bias-controlled multiplex PCR. In the paper's pipeline: The number of nucleated cells in each sample was estimated from the amplification of reference gene primers within the assay. To quantify the absolute abundance of each unique TCRbeta CDR3 rearrangement, sequence reads were collapsed and filtered. For each sample, productive Simpson clonality was calculated as the square root of Simpson's diversity index over productive rearrangements. The table was pulled from immuneACCESS by TCRdb, which kept in-frame rearrangements only. Such tables lose some clones; where checked, under half of the loss comes from unresolved V genes, and the rest has no known cause. Clone size and the V and J calls come from that table; the DNA yielded D and trimming. The sample table shows 300,000 to 400,000 clones, and roughly 85% are seen once. The top ten clonotypes cover 7.2% of the sample.

Material for sequencing was peripheral blood. The chain is assembled from TRBV6-5 and TRBJ1-2; TRBD1 matches 10 bases in the middle. The clonotype comes from a human donor in a cohort sampled during active COVID-19. The CDR3 in this case is CATRQGAGNTF. The sequenced DNA is TGTGCCACCCGACAGGGGGCCGGGAACACCTTC.